One and the same sample provided the 29 T cell receptor beta chains below, sequenced in a study of molecular identifiers for immune sequencing clone quantification. TCRdb ran MiXCR on the PCR reads and lists one entry per CDR3 protein. Here the sample spans roughly 630,000 distinct CDR3 sequences, around 25% being singletons. Sample: naive CD8+ T cells from blood, with Jurkat cell RNA spiked in. Subset reported: FACS-sorted CD8+CD4-CCR7+CD45RA+ naive T cells. The receptors come from a human donor in good health. Some libraries in this study had Jurkat cell RNA spiked in.

The sample holds a few counts of this clonotype. The chain combines TRBV9 with TRBJ2-1; D gene unclear. V lost 1 base to trimming and J lost 2 bases, with 10 bases between them. The CDR3 runs to 15 residues. Per the germline V gene, CDR1 is SGDLS and CDR2 is YYNGEE. The CDR3 region is CASSVYDVAYNEQFF. Here the CDR3 DNA reads TGTGCCAGCAGCGTATATGACGTAGCCTACAATGAGCAGTTCTTC.

This clonotype was observed many times. The chain has TRBV30 and TRBJ2-7; D is possibly TRBD2 (6 bases). This CDR3 is built from 12 residues. CDR1 and CDR2 from the germline V gene are GTSNPN and SVGIG (reference sequence). The V end was cut by 1 base, the J end by 4 bases, with 8 bases between. The CDR3 protein is CAWSGGGYEQYF. CDR3 nucleotide sequence: TGTGCCTGGAGTGGTGGGGGGTACGAGCAGTACTTC.

This clonotype was detected many times. V and J are TRBV11-2 and TRBJ2-3, with a tentative D call TRBD1 (5 bases). CDR3 length: 12 amino acids. Trimming took off 4 bases at V and 3 bases at J, with 5 bases between the two ends. Germline V CDR1 and CDR2: SGHAT, FQNNGV. The CDR3: CASSYRTDTQYF. As DNA, the CDR3 is TGTGCCAGCAGCTACAGGACAGATACGCAGTATTTT.

This clonotype was counted only a few times. The chain is built from TRBV29-1 and TRBJ1-5; 7 nucleotides match TRBD1. Germline V gene data show CDR1 as SQVTM and CDR2 as ANQGSEA. The CDR3 runs 14 residues. Trimming cost V 4 bases and J 3 bases; bases outside gene matches: 6. The chain's CDR3 is CSVATGDLNQPQHF. In DNA form, the CDR3 reads TGCAGCGTTGCAACAGGGGATCTCAATCAGCCCCAGCATTTT.

About this clonotype: Being one base from a much bigger clone, this may be a read error. This CDR3 is CASSDLQETQNF. The CDR3 DNA sequence: TGTGCCAGCAGCGATTTACAAGAGACCCAGAACTTC. The J gene is TRBJ2-5, the V gene TRBV5-4; D gene ambiguous. Germline V gene data show CDR1 as SGHNT and CDR2 as YYREEE (reference sequence). The CDR3 extends over 12 amino acids.

This clonotype was counted a single time. A read error is possible here, since a much larger clone lies one base away. The chain combines TRBV4-1 with TRBJ1-2; tentative D call: TRBD1 (6 bases). The length of the CDR3 is 13 residues. Germline V gene data show CDR1 as MGHRA and CDR2 as YSYEKL. This chain's CDR3 is CTSSQDSYYGYTF. The CDR3 DNA reads TGCACCAGCAGCCAGGACAGCTACTATGGCTACACCTTC.

Notes on this clonotype: A much larger clone is a single base away; this may be a read error. This sequence joins TRBV6-5 and TRBJ1-1; 8 bases match TRBD1. Germline V gives CDR1 MNHEY, CDR2 SVGAGI. With 6 bases clipped from V and 6 bases from J, the junction kept 6 bases outside the gene matches. This CDR3 spans 13 amino acids. The CDR3 reads CASSTKQGAEAFF. DNA of the CDR3: TGTGCCAGCAGCACGAAACAGGGGGCTGAAGCTTTCTTT.

This clonotype has at least ten counts. The chain combines TRBV20-1 with TRBJ2-7, with a possible D match to TRBD2 (6 bases). This CDR3 is built from 13 residues. Trimming pared 2 bases from V and 3 bases from J, leaving 11 bases between. In germline, CDR1 is DFQATT, CDR2 SNEGSKA (reference sequence). The CDR3 nucleotides read TGCAGTGCTAGAAGTCGGGAGTTCTACGAGCAGTACTTC. The encoded protein is CSARSREFYEQYF.

This clonotype was detected ten times or more. The V and J genes are TRBV18 and TRBJ2-7; 7 bases agree with TRBD1. V was clipped by 10 bases and J by 2 bases; unmatched bases: 8. In germline, CDR1 is KGHSH, CDR2 LQKENI. CDR3 size: 13 residues. CDR3 sequence: CATAGTAAYEQYF. The CDR3 DNA sequence: TGTGCCACCGCCGGGACAGCAGCCTACGAGCAGTACTTC.

About this clonotype itself: This may be a read error, as it is one base from a much larger clone. The chain couples TRBV20-1 to TRBJ2-7; D is undetermined. The germline V gene encodes CDR1 DFQATT and CDR2 SNEGSKA (reference sequence). The germline V and J ends were trimmed by 2 bases and 2 bases, with 16 bases remaining between them. This CDR3 region has 15 residues. CDR3 DNA sequence: TGCAGTGCTAGAAGTGTATGCGGCACTCCCTACGAGCAGTACTTC. Residues: CSARSVCGTPYEQYF.

This clonotype was seen only a few times. The chain carries TRBV6-6 and TRBJ2-1; 8 bases align to TRBD1. V gave up 4 bases and J gave up 7 bases; unmatched junction bases: 3. Germline V lookup: CDR1 MNHNY, CDR2 SVGAGI (reference sequence). The CDR3 runs to 13 residues. CDR3 protein: CASSFDRGNEQFF. CDR3 bases: TGTGCCAGCAGTTTCGACAGGGGAAATGAGCAGTTCTTC.

This clonotype has a count of ten or more. V usage is TRBV13 and J usage is TRBJ1-1, with 9 bases lining up with TRBD1. The CDR3 has 16 residues. Germline V gene lookup returns CDR1 PRHDT and CDR2 FYEKMQ (reference sequence). The V gene end was trimmed by 2 bases and the J gene end by 4 bases; junction bases not matched to a gene: 8. The CDR3 region is CASSLLGQGVGTEAFF. CDR3 sequence (DNA): TGTGCCAGCAGCTTACTGGGACAGGGTGTCGGCACTGAAGCTTTCTTT. The full variable domain, rest sourced from reference TRBV13 and TRBJ1-1, is AAGVIQSPRHLIKEKRETATLKCYPIPRHDTVYWYQQGPGQDPQFLISFYEKMQSDKGSIPDRFSAQQFSDYHSELNMSSLELGDSALYFCASSLLGQGVGTEAFFGQGTRLTVV.

This chain links TRBV9 with TRBJ2-3; TRBD2 matches at 11 bases. The CDR3 has 16 residues. Trimming removed 3 bases from V and 3 bases from J; junction bases left unmatched: 6. Germline V CDR1 and CDR2: SGDLS, YYNGEE. The CDR3 loop is CASSARLAGITDTQYF. The CDR3 region has the DNA TGTGCCAGCAGCGCACGACTAGCGGGGATTACAGATACGCAGTATTTT.

This clonotype was detected only a few times. This sequence joins TRBV20-1 and TRBJ2-7, with D perhaps matching TRBD2 (5 bases). Trimming removed 0 bases from V and 6 bases from J, with 15 bases in between. The germline V gene has CDR1 DFQATT and CDR2 SNEGSKA (reference sequence). CDR3 length: 14 amino acids. The CDR3 DNA follows: TGCAGTGCTAGAGATTTCGACTACCTTCCCGAGCAGTACTTC. Its translation: CSARDFDYLPEQYF.

This clonotype appeared a few times. The J gene is TRBJ2-7, the V gene TRBV2, with TRBD1 identical over 9 bases. CDR1 and CDR2 (germline): SNHLY, FYNNEI. The CDR3 extends over 15 amino acids. J lost 5 bases, V lost 6 bases, and 11 bases had no gene match. The CDR3, as DNA: TGTGCCAGCAGACCGTCCGGGACAGGGACCAACGAGCAGTACTTC. Protein product: CASRPSGTGTNEQYF.

This clonotype has a handful of counts. One end of the junction does not line up with germline, which may come from a read error. The chain combines TRBV29-1 with TRBJ2-3; D remains ambiguous. The CDR3 spans 14 residues. Germline values: CDR1 SQVTM, CDR2 ANQGSEA. The CDR3 is CSVGDGFAADTQYF. The CDR3 region has the DNA TGCAGCGTTGGAGATGGGTTTGCAGCAGATACGCAGTACTTT.

The rearrangement links TRBV27 to TRBJ1-2; D uncertain. The CDR3 runs to 16 residues. V shed 0 bases and J shed 4 bases, with 15 bases lying between them. Germline lookup yields CDR1 MNHEY and CDR2 SMNVEV (reference sequence). The CDR3 reads CASSLSAPPTTYGYTF. The CDR3 DNA reads TGTGCCAGCAGTTTATCGGCCCCGCCTACCACCTATGGCTACACCTTC.

At least ten counts were recorded for this clonotype. The J gene is TRBJ2-1, the V gene TRBV3-1; D gene uncertain. CDR1 and CDR2 (germline): LGHDT, YNNKEL (reference sequence). The CDR3 is made up of 12 amino acids. Trimming left V 4 bases short and J 7 bases short, with 8 bases between. This chain's CDR3 is CASSLTENEQFF. The CDR3 region has the DNA TGTGCCAGCAGCCTAACGGAGAATGAGCAGTTCTTC.

This clonotype was observed many times. The chain combines TRBV5-1 with TRBJ2-7; 8 bases match TRBD1. With 1 base clipped from V and 4 bases from J, the junction kept 7 bases outside the gene matches. Germline V gene lookup returns CDR1 SGHRS and CDR2 YFSETQ. CDR3 length equals 15 residues. DNA of the CDR3: TGCGCCAGCAGCTTGTTCCCCGGACAGGGATACGAGCAGTACTTC. Its translation is CASSLFPGQGYEQYF.

The chain has TRBV9 and TRBJ2-5; possible D gene TRBD1, 5 bases. V was trimmed by 0 bases and J by 5 bases, leaving 11 bases between them. Germline V lookup: CDR1 SGDLS, CDR2 YYNGEE. This CDR3 is 14 amino acids long. For the CDR3, the DNA is TGTGCCAGCAGCGTAGATAGGGGAATCGAGACCCAGTACTTC. It encodes CASSVDRGIETQYF.

V usage is TRBV5-3 and J usage is TRBJ2-7; D is possibly TRBD2 (5 bases). TRBV5-3 is placed among ORFs of uncertain function. CDR3 length: 12 amino acids. CDR3 residues: CVSSGITYEQYF. The CDR3 bases are TGTGTCAGCAGCGGCATCACCTACGAGCAGTACTTC.

This clonotype came up many times. This sequence joins TRBV4-2 and TRBJ2-7; 8 nucleotides match TRBD1. The ends lost 1 base at V and 2 bases at J; junction bases unmatched: 4. Per the germline V gene, CDR1 is LGHNA and CDR2 is YNFKEQ. The CDR3 spans 15 residues. The CDR3 spells CASSQAEDRAYEQYF. CDR3 in DNA: TGTGCCAGCAGCCAAGCTGAGGACAGGGCCTACGAGCAGTACTTC.

This chain joins TRBV14 and TRBJ1-4; TRBD1 aligns across 10 bases. CDR1 SGHDN and CDR2 FVKESK come from the germline V gene. The V gene end was trimmed by 4 bases and the J gene end by 8 bases; junction bases not matched to a gene: 10. The CDR3 has 16 amino acids. Here the CDR3 DNA reads TGTGCCAGCAGCCCCCGGAGGGGACAGGGGTTCGAAAAACTGTTTTTT. It specifies CASSPRRGQGFEKLFF.

The table lists this clonotype with a few counts. The chain uses TRBV4-1 and TRBJ1-1; D call uncertain. Germline V gene sequence: CDR1 MGHRA, CDR2 YSYEKL. This CDR3 is 14 amino acids long. V dropped 1 base and J dropped 7 bases, with 13 bases sitting between them. The chain's CDR3 is CASSQGPLQNEAFF. The DNA for the CDR3 is TGCGCCAGCAGCCAAGGGCCGCTTCAGAATGAAGCTTTCTTT.

This clonotype has a count of ten or more. The chain carries TRBV10-3 and TRBJ2-7, with 14 bases fitting TRBD2. The CDR3 runs 17 residues. V lost 0 bases to trimming and J lost 5 bases; unmatched junction nucleotides: 6. Germline V gene lookup returns CDR1 ENHRY and CDR2 SYGVKD. DNA of the CDR3: TGTGCCATCAGTGAGTCTGCGGGACTAGCGGGGGAGAACGAGCAGTACTTC. Translating it yields CAISESAGLAGENEQYF.

To note about this clonotype: A single base separates this from a much larger clone, so it may be a read error. The rearrangement joins TRBV2 to TRBJ1-1; D is ambiguous. This CDR3 contains 11 residues. Germline V gene lookup returns CDR1 SNHLY and CDR2 FYNNEI. The CDR3 loop reads CAGSEGQRAFF. The CDR3 DNA reads as TGTGCCGGCAGTGAAGGGCAGCGGGCTTTCTTT.

Details on this clonotype: It may be a read error: a sequence one base away is much more abundant. The chain is built from TRBV4-3 and TRBJ1-1; D unresolved. The V end lost 0 bases, the J end lost 6 bases, and 14 bases lay between the germline ends. This CDR3 is built from 15 residues. Germline loops: CDR1 LGHNA, CDR2 YSLEER. CDR3 residues: CASSQDPAYEPEAFF. The CDR3 region has the DNA TGCGCCAGCAGCCAAGACCCAGCTTACGAACCTGAAGCTTTCTTT.

This clonotype was counted a few times. The rearrangement links TRBV20-1 to TRBJ2-7; 10 positions match TRBD2. The CDR3 length is 16 residues. J was trimmed by 2 bases and V by 2 bases; bases with no gene match: 9. Germline lookup yields CDR1 DFQATT and CDR2 SNEGSKA (reference sequence). CDR3 in DNA: TGCAGTGCTAGACCCCGGACTAGCGGAGATACCTACGAGCAGTACTTC. Its protein product is CSARPRTSGDTYEQYF.

The chain combines TRBV4-3 with TRBJ2-7, with no clear D. This CDR3 region has 15 residues. In germline, CDR1 is LGHNA, CDR2 YSLEER. V dropped 0 bases and J dropped 3 bases, with 12 bases sitting between them. The CDR3 coding sequence is TGCGCCAGCAGCCAAGAAAATTTTCCCCGCTACGAGCAGTACTTC. The encoded protein is CASSQENFPRYEQYF.